The sequence of this T cell receptor beta chain was determined in a study of shared clonotypes between healthy human individuals. Here immunoSEQ multiplex PCR was the method, and the copy in TCRdb shows in-frame clones only, minus some. This table holds hundreds of thousands of clones, around 78% found once. The unsorted samples took tens of millions of PBMCs to get genomic DNA. Sample: PBMCs. The receptor was isolated from a woman aged 40 to 49 in good health. Some clones in this sample may be carry-over from other donors' samples.

As DNA, the CDR3 is TGTGCCACCGGAGAGGGGAGCTCCTACGAGCAGTACTTC. This translates into CATGEGSSYEQYF. The V call is TRBV2, the J call TRBJ2-7, with D possibly called TRBD1 or TRBD2 (5 bases each). The CDR3 covers 13 residues. Germline V lookup: CDR1 SNHLY, CDR2 FYNNEI. V lost 10 bases and J lost 0, with 13 bases in between.